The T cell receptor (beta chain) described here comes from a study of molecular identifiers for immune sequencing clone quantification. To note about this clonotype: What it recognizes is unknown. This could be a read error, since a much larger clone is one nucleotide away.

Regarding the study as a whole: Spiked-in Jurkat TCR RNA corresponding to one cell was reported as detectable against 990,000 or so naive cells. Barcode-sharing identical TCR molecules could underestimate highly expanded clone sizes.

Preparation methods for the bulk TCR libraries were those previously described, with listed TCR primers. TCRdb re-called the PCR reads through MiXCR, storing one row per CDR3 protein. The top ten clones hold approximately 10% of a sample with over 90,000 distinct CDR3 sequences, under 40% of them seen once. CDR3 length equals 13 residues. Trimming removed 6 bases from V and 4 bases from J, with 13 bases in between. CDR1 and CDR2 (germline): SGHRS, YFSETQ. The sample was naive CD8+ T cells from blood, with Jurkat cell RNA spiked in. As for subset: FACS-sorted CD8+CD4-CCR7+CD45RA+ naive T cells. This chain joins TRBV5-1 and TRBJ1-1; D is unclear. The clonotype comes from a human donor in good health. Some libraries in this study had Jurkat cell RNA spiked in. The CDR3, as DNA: TGCGCCAGCACGGGTCTACTGATCACTGAAGCTTTCTTT. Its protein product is CASTGLLITEAFF.